The 30 T cell receptor beta chains below were found in one sample sequenced in a study of graft-versus-host responses after intestinal transplantation. Assay: immunoSEQ multiplex PCR; the TCRdb copy retains only in-frame clones and omits some. The top ten clones hold around 0.15% of a sample with 96,000 or so clones, roughly 90% of them seen once. Their target antigens are unknown. This specimen was unstimulated CD4+ T cells sorted from spleen or lymph node cells, taken before intestinal transplant. These receptors were obtained from a human donor who received an intestinal transplant.

The gene calls are TRBV28 and TRBJ2-5; the D gene is possibly TRBD2 (6 bases). Germline V gene lookup returns CDR1 MDHEN and CDR2 SYDVKM. Deletions cut 8 bases from V and 2 bases from J, with 21 bases between. The CDR3 is 16 residues long. The CDR3 protein is CASGPLMLASQETQYF. In DNA, the CDR3 is TGTGCCAGCGGTCCCCTAATGCTAGCGTCACAAGAGACCCAGTACTTC.

This chain joins TRBV5-4 and TRBJ2-3; TRBD2 aligns across 7 bases. The CDR3 runs 16 residues. In germline, CDR1 is SGHNT, CDR2 YYREEE (reference sequence). Germline trimming cut 6 bases from V and 1 base from J; bases unmatched to any gene: 11. In DNA, the CDR3 is TGTGCCAGCAATCTGGAAGTGGGAGGGCGCACAGATACGCAGTATTTT. Its translation: CASNLEVGGRTDTQYF. Full variable domain (remainder filled in from reference TRBV5-4 and TRBJ2-3): ETGVTQSPTHLIKTRGQQVTLRCSSQSGHNTVSWYQQALGQGPQFIFQYYREEENGRGNFPPRFSGLQFPNYSSELNVNALELDDSALYLCASNLEVGGRTDTQYFGPGTRLTVL.

The rearrangement uses TRBV5-4 and TRBJ2-5, with 8 bases fitting TRBD1. CDR3 length: 19 residues. CDR1 is SGHNT, CDR2 YYREEE, per germline (reference sequence). With 4 bases clipped from V and 6 bases from J, the junction kept 23 bases outside the gene matches. The CDR3 DNA sequence: TGTGCCAGCAGCAGAACGTTAGGGAGCCAGACAGGGGTGGCGAAGACCCAGTACTTC. The encoded protein is CASSRTLGSQTGVAKTQYF.

The rearrangement links TRBV5-1 to TRBJ1-3, with D perhaps matching TRBD1 (6 bases). The germline V and J ends were trimmed by 4 bases and 0 bases, with 17 bases remaining between them. Germline V gene lookup returns CDR1 SGHRS and CDR2 YFSETQ. This CDR3 is 17 amino acids long. The CDR3 region has the DNA TGCGCCAGCAGCGTGAGGCCCCCGGACAGCTCTGGAAACACCATATATTTT. It translates to CASSVRPPDSSGNTIYF.

The CDR3 sequence: CAISESGQGAYEQYF. In DNA, the CDR3 is TGTGCCATCAGTGAGTCAGGTCAGGGGGCTTACGAGCAGTACTTC. This chain uses TRBV10-3 with TRBJ2-7, with 8 nucleotides matching TRBD1. Per the germline V gene, CDR1 is ENHRY and CDR2 is SYGVKD. The V and J ends lost 0 bases and 4 bases, in that order; junction bases with no gene match: 5. The CDR3 is 15 amino acids.

This chain links TRBV7-9 with TRBJ1-6, with a weak D call TRBD1 (5 bases). The germline CDR1 and CDR2 sequences are SEHNR and FQNEAQ (reference sequence). The CDR3 consists of 15 residues. V was cut by 5 bases and J by 0 bases, with 8 bases left in between. The CDR3 is CASSHRSSYNSPLHF. The CDR3 bases are TGTGCCAGCAGCCACAGGAGCTCCTATAATTCACCCCTCCACTTT.

The V call is TRBV29-1, the J call TRBJ2-3; TRBD1 matches at 8 bases. Germline CDR1 reads SQVTM; CDR2 reads ANQGSEA. The CDR3 totals 15 residues. The ends lost 6 bases at V and 4 bases at J; junction bases unmatched: 12. CDR3 nucleotide sequence: TGCAGCGTCGTCAACTATAGGACAGGGCCAGATACGCAGTATTTT. Protein product: CSVVNYRTGPDTQYF.

The chain joins TRBV6-5 to TRBJ2-7; 7 bases match TRBD2. The V gene's germline CDR1 is MNHEY and CDR2 SVGAGI. The CDR3 has 16 amino acids. The ends lost 0 bases at V and 4 bases at J; junction bases unmatched: 9. CDR3 nucleotide sequence: TGTGCCAGCAGTTACTCGGAAGCGGGGAAAGATTACGAGCAGTACTTC. The encoded protein is CASSYSEAGKDYEQYF.

The chain uses TRBV7-9 and TRBJ2-5, with D maybe TRBD2 (5 bases). The germline CDR1 and CDR2 sequences are SEHNR and FQNEAQ (reference sequence). Trimming pared 2 bases from V and 5 bases from J, leaving 12 bases between. This CDR3 is 14 amino acids long. CDR3 DNA: TGTGCCAGCAGCTTATCGGGGTTAGGGGAGACCCAGTACTTC. It translates to CASSLSGLGETQYF.

This chain joins TRBV4-2 and TRBJ2-5; tentatively, D is TRBD2 (6 bases). Trimming cost V 1 base and J 2 bases, with 14 bases left between them. Per germline, CDR1 LGHNA and CDR2 YNFKEQ. The CDR3 consists of 16 residues. For the CDR3, the DNA is TGTGCCAGCAGCCAAGTTCTGGGGGGAGTACAAGAGACCCAGTACTTC. Translated: CASSQVLGGVQETQYF.

The rearrangement links TRBV5-1 to TRBJ2-3; maybe TRBD2 (6 bases). The CDR3 is 12 residues long. Germline V gene sequence: CDR1 SGHRS, CDR2 YFSETQ. Between the trimmed V and J ends, which lost 4 bases and 11 bases, there was a span of 14 bases. The CDR3 coding sequence is TGCGCCAGCAGCGTGGGGGGAGGTGGGCAGTATTTT. Its protein is CASSVGGGGQYF.

The chain links TRBV7-7 to TRBJ2-3; 8 positions agree with TRBD2. CDR3 length equals 15 residues. The trim removed 1 base at V and 7 bases at J, leaving 7 bases unmatched. Germline CDR1 SSHAT, CDR2 FNYEAQ (reference sequence). Here the CDR3 reads CASSLGAGETNTQYF. DNA for the CDR3: TGTGCCAGCAGCTTAGGAGCGGGGGAAACGAATACGCAGTATTTT.

This chain uses TRBV5-1 with TRBJ1-4, with 8 bases aligning to TRBD1. Germline CDR1 is SGHRS and CDR2 is YFSETQ. J was trimmed by 2 bases and V by 3 bases; bases with no gene match: 12. There are 18 residues in the CDR3. For the CDR3, the DNA is TGCGCCAGCAGCTCCCGGGGTGCGGACAGGGCGACTAATGAAAAACTGTTTTTT. Protein sequence: CASSSRGADRATNEKLFF.

This clone was observed once. This chain links TRBV19 with TRBJ2-3, with 9 positions matching TRBD2. Germline V lookup: CDR1 LNHDA, CDR2 SQIVND (reference sequence). Trimming cost V 1 base and J 7 bases; bases outside gene matches: 3. CDR3 size: 14 residues. CDR3 residues: CASSIGLAENTQYF. CDR3 DNA sequence: TGTGCCAGTAGTATAGGACTAGCGGAGAATACGCAGTATTTT.

The V call is TRBV29-1, the J call TRBJ1-1; tentative D call: TRBD1 (5 bases). Germline V gives CDR1 SQVTM, CDR2 ANQGSEA. This CDR3 is built from 14 residues. V gave up 4 bases and J gave up 5 bases, with 17 bases separating them. CDR3 amino acids: CSVVGLGDYTEAFF. The CDR3 region has the DNA TGCAGCGTTGTAGGATTAGGGGATTATACTGAAGCTTTCTTT.

The chain recombines TRBV4-2 with TRBJ2-7; 7 nucleotides agree with TRBD2. J lost 6 bases, V lost 3 bases, and 11 bases had no gene match. The CDR3 is 15 residues long. Per the germline V gene, CDR1 is LGHNA and CDR2 is YNFKEQ. CDR3 coding DNA: TGTGCCAGCAGCCAGCCCAGGGACTATCTCTTCGAGCAGTACTTC. It encodes CASSQPRDYLFEQYF.

This chain uses TRBV2 with TRBJ2-1, with a tentative D call TRBD1 (5 bases). V lost 8 bases and J lost 10, with 15 bases in between. This CDR3 contains 12 residues. Germline V gene lookup returns CDR1 SNHLY and CDR2 FYNNEI. This CDR3 is CASFGGAREQFF. The DNA for the CDR3 is TGTGCCAGCTTTGGTGGGGCGCGGGAGCAGTTCTTC. The variable domain in full, completed from reference TRBV2 and TRBJ2-1, reads EPEVTQTPSHQVTQMGQEVILRCVPISNHLYFYWYRQILGQKVEFLVSFYNNEISEKSEIFDDQFSVERPDGSNFTLKIRSTKLEDSAMYFCASFGGAREQFFGPGTRLTVL.

This chain joins TRBV20-1 and TRBJ1-4; D remains unclear. V was cut by 6 bases and J by 7 bases, with 9 bases left in between. This CDR3 is 11 amino acids long. Germline V lookup: CDR1 DFQATT, CDR2 SNEGSKA (reference sequence). In nucleotides, the CDR3 is TGCAGTGCCCGACGAGGTGAAAAACTGTTTTTT. Translating gives CSARRGEKLFF.

This clone was detected a few times. This chain connects TRBV6-5 to TRBJ2-3; D is perhaps TRBD2 (6 bases). Trimming removed 8 bases at V and 2 bases at J, with 11 bases between. The CDR3 runs 13 residues. Looked up from germline, CDR1 is MNHEY and CDR2 is SVGAGI. The CDR3 is CASGRSYTDTQYF. CDR3 nucleotide sequence: TGTGCCAGCGGGAGGAGCTACACAGATACGCAGTATTTT.

The gene calls are TRBV5-1 and TRBJ2-2; TRBD2 might be the D (6 bases). The CDR3 covers 15 residues. V shed 1 base and J shed 6 bases, with 13 bases lying between them. Looked up from germline, CDR1 is SGHRS and CDR2 is YFSETQ. CDR3: CASSLREPRPGELFF. The CDR3 DNA reads TGCGCCAGCAGCTTGCGGGAGCCCCGCCCCGGGGAGCTGTTTTTT. Full variable domain (missing parts from reference TRBV5-1 and TRBJ2-2): KAGVTQTPRYLIKTRGQQVTLSCSPISGHRSVSWYQQTPGQGLQFLFEYFSETQRNKGNFPGRFSGRQFSNSRSEMNVSTLELGDSALYLCASSLREPRPGELFFGEGSRLTVL.

This clone has only one observation. The CDR3: CASSPSLGTANTEAFF. In DNA form, the CDR3 reads TGTGCCAGCAGCCCGAGTCTGGGGACAGCTAACACTGAAGCTTTCTTT. The chain links TRBV7-9 to TRBJ1-1; TRBD1 aligns across 7 bases. V lost 5 bases, J lost 2 bases, and 11 bases stayed unmatched. There are 16 residues in the CDR3. The germline V gene encodes CDR1 SEHNR and CDR2 FQNEAQ (reference sequence).

This clone came up a few times. The CDR3 DNA sequence: TGTGCCAGTAGGGGGACAGCATCCAACAATGAGCAGTTCTTC. It encodes CASRGTASNNEQFF. This chain joins TRBV19 and TRBJ2-1, with 7 bases identical to TRBD1. Germline V gene data show CDR1 as LNHDA and CDR2 as SQIVND (reference sequence). The V segment lost 6 bases and the J segment 5 bases; nucleotides outside the gene matches: 7. This CDR3 spans 14 amino acids.

The chain uses TRBV6-7 and TRBJ2-7, with D possibly matching TRBD1 (6 bases). TRBV6-7 falls under the ORF class, with uncertain function. V gave up 4 bases and J gave up 2 bases, with 12 bases separating them. CDR3 size: 14 residues. The chain's CDR3 is CASSWGQPPYEQYF. CDR3 nucleotide sequence: TGTGCCAGCAGTTGGGGACAACCTCCCTACGAGCAGTACTTC.

The V gene is TRBV7-3, the J gene TRBJ2-2; 9 bases match TRBD2. Germline V gene sequence: CDR1 SGHTA, CDR2 FQGTGA. The CDR3 is made up of 17 amino acids. With 3 bases clipped from V and 1 base from J, the junction kept 6 bases outside the gene matches. The CDR3 is CASSFLRGGGNTGELFF. The CDR3 DNA reads TGTGCCAGCAGCTTTTTACGCGGGGGGGGGAACACCGGGGAGCTGTTTTTT. Full variable domain (rest looked up from reference TRBV7-3 and TRBJ2-2): GAGVSQTPSNKVTEKGKYVELRCDPISGHTALYWYRQSLGQGPEFLIYFQGTGAADDSGLPNDRFFAVRPEGSVSTLKIQRTERGDSAVYLCASSFLRGGGNTGELFFGEGSRLTVL.

The genes are TRBV5-1 and TRBJ2-1; 9 positions agree with TRBD1. V shed 6 bases, J shed 7 bases, and the junction held 11 bases outside the gene matches. The germline CDR1 and CDR2 sequences are SGHRS and YFSETQ. This CDR3 is 15 amino acids long. The CDR3 DNA sequence: TGCGCCAGCACCAGGATCGGGACAGGGCGTAATGAGCAGTTCTTC. This sequence encodes CASTRIGTGRNEQFF. Variable domain in full (rest from reference TRBV5-1 and TRBJ2-1): KAGVTQTPRYLIKTRGQQVTLSCSPISGHRSVSWYQQTPGQGLQFLFEYFSETQRNKGNFPGRFSGRQFSNSRSEMNVSTLELGDSALYLCASTRIGTGRNEQFFGPGTRLTVL.

The gene calls are TRBV2 and TRBJ2-5; 13 bases are shared with TRBD2. The CDR3 is 16 amino acids. Germline V gene sequence: CDR1 SNHLY, CDR2 FYNNEI. Trimming at V came to 1 base and at J to 4 bases, leaving 3 bases not matched to a gene. The CDR3 nucleotides read TGTGCCAGCAGTGAAGTGACTAGCGGGAGGTCAGAGACCCAGTACTTC. This codes for CASSEVTSGRSETQYF. The whole variable domain, filled in from reference TRBV2 and TRBJ2-5, reads EPEVTQTPSHQVTQMGQEVILRCVPISNHLYFYWYRQILGQKVEFLVSFYNNEISEKSEIFDDQFSVERPDGSNFTLKIRSTKLEDSAMYFCASSEVTSGRSETQYFGPGTRLLVL.

The chain is built from TRBV6-5 and TRBJ1-6, with no clear D. With 4 bases removed from V and 6 bases from J, the gap between germline ends came to 16 bases. The CDR3 length is 16 residues. Germline CDR1 and CDR2: MNHEY and SVGAGI. CDR3 sequence (DNA): TGTGCCAGCAGTTGTAGAGGATACAACACTAATTCACCCCTCCACTTT. It specifies CASSCRGYNTNSPLHF.

The gene calls are TRBV6-6 and TRBJ2-1; D is possibly TRBD1 (6 bases). The V and J ends lost 5 bases and 6 bases respectively, with 14 bases between them. Germline assignment: CDR1 MNHNY and CDR2 SVGAGI (reference sequence). The CDR3 is 14 amino acids. CDR3 residues: CASSQGTPTNEQFF. The CDR3 DNA is TGTGCCAGCAGTCAGGGGACCCCCACCAATGAGCAGTTCTTC.

V is TRBV30 and J is TRBJ2-7; the D gene is possibly TRBD1 (6 bases). The length of the CDR3 is 17 residues. The V and J ends lost 5 bases and 0 bases respectively, with 23 bases between them. Per germline, CDR1 GTSNPN and CDR2 SVGIG (reference sequence). Written as DNA, the CDR3 is TGTGCCTGGTCCTCCCAGGTCGGGACAAGGAGCTCCTACGAGCAGTACTTC. Residues: CAWSSQVGTRSSYEQYF.

This chain connects TRBV18 to TRBJ1-6; D not resolved. V dropped 5 bases and J dropped 10 bases, with 21 bases sitting between them. This CDR3 comprises 16 residues. The V gene's germline CDR1 is KGHSH and CDR2 LQKENI. The CDR3, as DNA: TGTGCCAGCTCATCCACGAGGAGGGCCGAATCATCACCCCTCCACTTT. It encodes CASSSTRRAESSPLHF.